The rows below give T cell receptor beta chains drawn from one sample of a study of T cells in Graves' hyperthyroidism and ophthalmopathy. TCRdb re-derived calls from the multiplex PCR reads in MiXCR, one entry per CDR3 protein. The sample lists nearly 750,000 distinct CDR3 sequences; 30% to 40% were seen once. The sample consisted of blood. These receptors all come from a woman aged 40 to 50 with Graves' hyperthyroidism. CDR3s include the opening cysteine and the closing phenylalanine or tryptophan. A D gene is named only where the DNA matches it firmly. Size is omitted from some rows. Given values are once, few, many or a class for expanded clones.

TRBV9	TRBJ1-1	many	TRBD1	CASSANQGAAFF	TGTGCCAGCAGCGCAAACCAGGGGGCCGCTTTCTTT
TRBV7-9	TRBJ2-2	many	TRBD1	CASSDSGTGYTGELFF	TGTGCCAGCAGCGATTCCGGGACAGGGTACACCGGGGAGCTGTTTTTT
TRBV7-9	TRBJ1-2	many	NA	CASSLERIGVNGYTF	TGTGCCAGCAGCTTAGAGCGCATAGGGGTGAATGGCTACACCTTC
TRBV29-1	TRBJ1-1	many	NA	CSVRREAEAFF	TGCAGCGTTCGCCGGGAAGCTGAAGCTTTCTTT
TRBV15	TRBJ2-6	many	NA	CATSRDLQGSGANVLTF	TGTGCCACCAGCAGAGACCTACAGGGCTCTGGGGCCAACGTCCTGACTTTC
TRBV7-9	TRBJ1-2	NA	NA	CASSGHYMSNGYTF	TGTGCCAGCAGTGGGCATTATATGAGTAATGGCTACACCTTC
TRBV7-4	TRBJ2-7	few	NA	CASSQGFEGYEQYF	TGTGCCAGCAGCCAAGGATTTGAAGGCTACGAGCAGTACTTC
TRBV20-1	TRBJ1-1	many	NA	CSASGPGPNGEAFF	TGCAGTGCTAGTGGGCCGGGCCCGAACGGTGAAGCTTTCTTT
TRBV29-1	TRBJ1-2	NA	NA	CRHRGPHYGYTF	TGCAGGCATCGGGGGCCCCACTATGGCTACACCTTC
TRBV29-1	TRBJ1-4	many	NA	CSVGSDSLNEKLFF	TGCAGCGTTGGAAGTGACAGCCTTAATGAAAAACTGTTTTTT
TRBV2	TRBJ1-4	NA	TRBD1	CASMVGQSEKLFF	TGTGCCAGCATGGTGGGACAGTCTGAAAAACTGTTTTTT